Presented here are 10 T cell receptor beta chains from one specimen sequenced in a study of monozygotic twins with inflammatory bowel disease. TCRdb reprocessed the 5' RACE reads, with one entry per CDR3 protein and no DNA. Its table records about 160,000 distinct CDR3 sequences. Sequencing was carried out using blood. The receptor set was obtained from a human donor with ulcerative colitis or Crohn's disease, or a healthy co-twin of an affected twin (not recorded which).

This chain uses TRBV27 with TRBJ2-2; as DNA is missing, the TRBD2 call by TCRdb cannot be tested. From germline, CDR1 is MNHEY and CDR2 SMNVEV (reference sequence). The CDR3 extends over 14 amino acids. The CDR3 loop is CASSLSGLTGELFF.

This sequence joins TRBV6-1 and TRBJ1-1. The CDR3 sequence is 16 residues long. Germline V CDR1 and CDR2: MNHNS, SASEGT. CDR3 amino acids: CASSRNTIQRRTEAFF.

The chain joins TRBV5-1 to TRBJ2-7. CDR3 length: 11 residues. Looked up from germline, CDR1 is SGHRS and CDR2 is YFSETQ. The CDR3 loop reads CASSLDYEQYF.

The genes are TRBV29-1 and TRBJ2-3; TCRdb picks TRBD2, but there is no DNA to check that call. There are 16 residues in the CDR3. Germline loops: CDR1 SQVTM, CDR2 ANQGSEA. CDR3 sequence reads: CSVAPSGSGGTDTQYF.

The rearrangement links TRBV7-2 to TRBJ2-7; as DNA is missing, the TRBD1 call by TCRdb cannot be tested. Germline-derived CDR1 and CDR2 are SGHTA and FQGNSA. This CDR3 has 14 amino acids. CDR3: CASSHDRGPYEQYF. Using reference TRBV7-2 and TRBJ2-7 for the parts outside the CDR3, the full variable domain is GAGVSQSPSNKVTEKGKDVELRCDPISGHTALYWYRQSLGQGLEFLIYFQGNSAPDKSGLPSDRFSAERTGGSVSTLTIQRTQQEDSAVYLCASSHDRGPYEQYFGPGTRLTVT.

V gene TRBV6-5 combines with J gene TRBJ2-1. The length of the CDR3 is 15 residues. Germline V gives CDR1 MNHEY, CDR2 SVGAGI. The CDR3 region is CASSYPTSGYNEQFF.

The chain employs TRBV5-6 and TRBJ2-5; there is no DNA to check the TCRdb D call of TRBD2. The V gene's germline CDR1 is SGHDT and CDR2 YYEEEE. The CDR3 runs 15 residues. CDR3 sequence: CASSLGVGTQETQYF.

The CDR3 loop reads CASSLLAGAAEQFF. The chain is built from TRBV7-9 and TRBJ2-1; checking the TCRdb D call of TRBD2 is not possible without DNA. The V gene's germline CDR1 is SEHNR and CDR2 FQNEAQ (reference sequence). This CDR3 is 14 amino acids long.

The chain uses TRBV5-4 and TRBJ2-1; without DNA, the TCRdb call of TRBD2 cannot be checked. Germline CDR1 and CDR2: SGHNT and YYREEE (reference sequence). The CDR3 consists of 15 residues. The CDR3 reads CASSEPGLAGSEQFF.

The gene calls are TRBV13 and TRBJ1-1. Germline V CDR1 and CDR2: PRHDT, FYEKMQ (reference sequence). This CDR3 is built from 11 residues. This CDR3 is CASIKTEEAFF.